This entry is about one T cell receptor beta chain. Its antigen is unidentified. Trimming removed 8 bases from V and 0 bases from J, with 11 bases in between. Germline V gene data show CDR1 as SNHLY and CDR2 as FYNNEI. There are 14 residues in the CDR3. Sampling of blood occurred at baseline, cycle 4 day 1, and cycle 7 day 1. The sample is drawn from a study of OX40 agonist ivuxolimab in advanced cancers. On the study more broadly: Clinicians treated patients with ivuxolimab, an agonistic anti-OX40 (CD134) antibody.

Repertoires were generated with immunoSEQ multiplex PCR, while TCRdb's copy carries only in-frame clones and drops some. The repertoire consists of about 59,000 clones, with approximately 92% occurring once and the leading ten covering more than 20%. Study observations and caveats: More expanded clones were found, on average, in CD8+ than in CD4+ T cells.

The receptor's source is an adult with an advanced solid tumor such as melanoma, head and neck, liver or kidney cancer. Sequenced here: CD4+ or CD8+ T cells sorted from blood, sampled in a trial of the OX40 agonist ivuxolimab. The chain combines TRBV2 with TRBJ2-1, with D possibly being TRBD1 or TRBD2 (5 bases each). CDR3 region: CASFSGASYNEQFF. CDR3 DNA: TGTGCCAGCTTTTCCGGGGCCTCCTACAATGAGCAGTTCTTC.